The 3 T cell receptor beta chains given below trace back to one sample, sequenced in a study of chemoradiotherapy in HPV16-positive cancers. The table came from immunoSEQ multiplex PCR; TCRdb's copy has only in-frame clones and leaves some out. The repertoire consists of some 9,300 clones, with 65% to 70% occurring once and the leading ten covering roughly 14%. Collection of the sample occurred from a patient who underwent chemoradiotherapy. Receptor source: a human donor with HPV-associated anogenital cancer.

The chain is built from TRBV2 and TRBJ2-1, with 12 bases aligning to TRBD2. The CDR3 has 15 amino acids. Germline CDR1 reads SNHLY; CDR2 reads FYNNEI. J lost 8 bases, V lost 3 bases, and 5 bases had no gene match. CDR3 nucleotide sequence: TGTGCCAGCAGTGAGCTAGCGGGGGGGTCCGATGAGCAGTTCTTC. Encoded protein: CASSELAGGSDEQFF.

This clone is labeled medium-sized. The CDR3 sequence: CASSLPGYTEAFF. The DNA of the CDR3 is TGTGCCAGCAGTTTACCAGGGTACACTGAAGCTTTCTTT. The V and J genes are TRBV28 and TRBJ1-1; tentative D call: TRBD1 (5 bases). Germline V gives CDR1 MDHEN, CDR2 SYDVKM. This CDR3 is 13 amino acids long. The V gene lost 2 bases and the J gene lost 3 bases, with 7 bases spanning the gap.

This chain uses TRBV7-6 with TRBJ1-3, with D hard to call. V lost 5 bases to trimming and J lost 1 base, with 12 bases between them. CDR3 length: 15 amino acids. CDR1 and CDR2 (germline): SGHVS, FNYEAQ. The CDR3 spells CASSPYGKSGNTIYF. CDR3 in DNA: TGTGCCAGCAGCCCTTACGGCAAGTCTGGAAACACCATATATTTT. Full variable domain (remainder filled in from reference TRBV7-6 and TRBJ1-3): GAGVSQSPRYKVTKRGQDVALRCDPISGHVSLYWYRQALGQGPEFLTYFNYEAQQDKSGLPNDRFSAERPEGSISTLTIQRTEQRDSAMYRCASSPYGKSGNTIYFGEGSWLTVV.